The T cell receptor beta chain under discussion was sequenced for a study of blood T cell repertoires in COVID-19. Study context: Spain, Italy and the United States supplied samples that represented acute and convalescent COVID-19. Sources were T cells, B-cell-depleted T cells, or PBMCs; the material itself was cDNA or gDNA.

Authors' methods: Estimates of nucleated cell counts were drawn from the amplification of reference gene primers. The table came from immunoSEQ multiplex PCR; TCRdb's copy has only in-frame clones and leaves some out. V and J calls plus clone size are reproduced from that table; the DNA served to infer D and trimming. The repertoire holds under 250,000 clones, with about 89% as singletons. V was clipped by 1 base and J by 0 bases; unmatched bases: 2. This CDR3 contains 15 residues. Germline lookup yields CDR1 SGHAT and CDR2 FQNNGV. This chain links TRBV11-2 with TRBJ2-7; 8 bases align to TRBD1. Source material: peripheral blood. The source is a woman aged 55-75 years who had recovered from COVID-19. CDR3 sequence (DNA): TGTGCCAGCAGCTTAGGAACAGGGGGCTCCTACGAGCAGTACTTC. It codes for CASSLGTGGSYEQYF.